This T cell receptor (beta chain) was captured by sequencing in a study of T cells in Graves' hyperthyroidism and ophthalmopathy. Concerning this clonotype: The antigen is not known.

The length of the CDR3 is 18 residues. The V end was cut by 8 bases, the J end by 5 bases, with 30 bases between. Fresh peripheral blood, about 10 ml of it, supplied the PBMCs. Regions amplified from RNA transcripts were the TCR beta CDR3 regions. During a first-round RT-PCR of the TCR CDR3, the HTBI primer set was used. Using its own MiXCR run on the multiplex PCR reads, TCRdb lists one record per CDR3 protein. The data contain a few hundred thousand distinct CDR3 sequences, around 21% of them singletons. Study conclusions and caveats: Blood held most thyroid clonotypes expanded above 0.001 frequency.

The chain recombines TRBV12-3 or TRBV12-4 with TRBJ1-1; D possibly corresponds to TRBD1 (5 bases). The sample was blood. The receptor was isolated from a man between 18 and 35 years old with Graves' hyperthyroidism. In DNA, the CDR3 is TGTGCCAGCTCTCCAGCCCGGGGCACGGTTGGGGTCTGGACTGAAGCTTTCTTT. It codes for CASSPARGTVGVWTEAFF.